Listed here are 26 T cell receptor beta chains from one sample, sequenced in a study of shared clonotypes between healthy human individuals. Sequenced by immunoSEQ multiplex PCR; TCRdb stores in-frame clones only, minus some. The sample shows about 470,000 clones, roughly 77% of them seen only once. What was sequenced was PBMCs. Receptor source: a woman aged 40 to 50 in good health. Some clones in this sample may be carry-over from other donors' samples.

The chain employs TRBV5-1 and TRBJ1-1; D is perhaps TRBD1 (6 bases). V lost 2 bases and J lost 3, with 11 bases in between. The germline gives CDR1 SGHRS, CDR2 YFSETQ. The CDR3 length is 14 residues. The CDR3 protein is CASSLQGSDTEAFF. DNA of the CDR3: TGCGCCAGCAGCTTACAGGGTTCTGACACTGAAGCTTTCTTT. The full variable domain, its missing parts supplied by reference TRBV5-1 and TRBJ1-1, is KAGVTQTPRYLIKTRGQQVTLSCSPISGHRSVSWYQQTPGQGLQFLFEYFSETQRNKGNFPGRFSGRQFSNSRSEMNVSTLELGDSALYLCASSLQGSDTEAFFGQGTRLTVV.

This rearrangement joins TRBV10-3 to TRBJ2-7, with a weak D call TRBD1 (6 bases). Germline values: CDR1 ENHRY, CDR2 SYGVKD. CDR3 length: 14 residues. With 4 bases removed from V and 2 bases from J, the gap between germline ends came to 12 bases. The CDR3: CAISGWTAPYEQYF. CDR3 bases: TGTGCCATCAGTGGATGGACAGCCCCCTACGAGCAGTACTTC.

The CDR3 region is CASNMDWSSYEQYF. The CDR3 DNA sequence: TGTGCCAGCAATATGGACTGGAGCTCCTACGAGCAGTACTTC. The chain is built from TRBV6-1 and TRBJ2-7, with TRBD2 as a possible D gene (5 bases). CDR1 is MNHNS, CDR2 SASEGT, per germline. The CDR3 contains 14 residues. The V end lost 7 bases, the J end lost 0 bases, and 13 bases lay between the germline ends.

This chain links TRBV29-1 with TRBJ2-5, with TRBD1 as a possible D gene (6 bases). The CDR3 is 11 amino acids. Germline V gene lookup returns CDR1 SQVTM and CDR2 ANQGSEA. V was cut by 6 bases and J by 13 bases, with 18 bases left in between. CDR3 sequence reads: CSVSTDSNLYF. CDR3 nucleotide sequence: TGCAGCGTGTCAACGGACAGCAATTTGTACTTC.

In regard to this clone: At one boundary the junction diverges from the germline segment, which might be a read error. CDR3: CASQGLAGGPSLVF. The CDR3 DNA reads as TGTGCCAGCCAAGGACTAGCGGGAGGGCCTTCGCTCGTCTTC. This chain joins TRBV6-5 and TRBJ2-1; 15 nucleotides align to TRBD2. The CDR3 runs to 14 residues. CDR1 is MNHEY, CDR2 SVGAGI, per germline.

The chain links TRBV15 to TRBJ2-1; D not certain. This CDR3 contains 14 residues. Trimming took 5 bases from V and 5 from J, leaving 13 bases between them. Per the germline V gene, CDR1 is LNHNV and CDR2 is YYDKDF (reference sequence). The DNA of the CDR3 is TGTGCCACCAGCCCCGAACAGAGGAACAATGAGCAGTTCTTC. Its protein is CATSPEQRNNEQFF.

This rearrangement joins TRBV6-1 to TRBJ1-2; possible D gene TRBD1, 6 bases. Germline V gene data show CDR1 as MNHNS and CDR2 as SASEGT. The length of the CDR3 is 16 residues. V was trimmed by 0 bases and J by 12 bases, leaving 23 bases between them. CDR3 bases: TGTGCCAGCAGTGAAGCGGGGGCTGCCCCGAGGGGAGGCCACACCTTC. Amino acids: CASSEAGAAPRGGHTF.

V is TRBV4-2 and J is TRBJ2-3; the match to TRBD2 covers 13 bases. This CDR3 is built from 16 residues. V dropped 1 base and J dropped 4; count of bases not matched to a gene: 2. Germline V gives CDR1 LGHNA, CDR2 YNFKEQ. The CDR3 here is CASSQGTSGSSDTQYF. In nucleotides, the CDR3 is TGTGCCAGCAGCCAAGGGACTAGCGGGAGCTCAGATACGCAGTATTTT.

This clone was found once. The chain employs TRBV9 and TRBJ2-7; D gene ambiguous. V was trimmed by 0 bases and J by 0 bases, leaving 7 bases between them. CDR3 length equals 14 residues. Germline V gene lookup returns CDR1 SGDLS and CDR2 YYNGEE. The CDR3: CASSVEAHSYEQYF. The CDR3 DNA reads TGTGCCAGCAGCGTAGAAGCCCACTCCTACGAGCAGTACTTC.

This clone appeared many times. The V call is TRBV11-2, the J call TRBJ2-2; D tentatively fits TRBD1 or TRBD2 (5 bases each). The germline gives CDR1 SGHAT, CDR2 FQNNGV. This CDR3 spans 16 amino acids. V was clipped by 8 bases and J by 1 base, with 17 bases between them. Written as DNA, the CDR3 is TGTGCCAGCCTCCCTCGGGAAGGGGTGAACACCGGGGAGCTGTTTTTT. It encodes CASLPREGVNTGELFF.

This chain connects TRBV27 to TRBJ1-1; TRBD1 might be the D (5 bases). The germline V gene has CDR1 MNHEY and CDR2 SMNVEV (reference sequence). CDR3 length: 14 amino acids. V was trimmed by 6 bases and J by 11 bases, leaving 22 bases between them. The DNA of the CDR3 is TGTGCCAGCAGCCGCACAGGATTTCGTGCGGAGGCTTTCTTT. Translating gives CASSRTGFRAEAFF.

The V gene is TRBV29-1, the J gene TRBJ2-5; D is possibly TRBD2 (6 bases). V gave up 6 bases and J gave up 1 base, with 18 bases separating them. The V gene's germline CDR1 is SQVTM and CDR2 ANQGSEA. CDR3 size: 15 residues. The CDR3 region is CSVSRDGGTQETQYF. The CDR3 coding sequence is TGCAGCGTAAGCAGGGACGGCGGGACCCAAGAGACCCAGTACTTC.

The chain uses TRBV4-2 and TRBJ2-1, with D perhaps TRBD2 (6 bases). V was shortened by 0 bases and J by 3 bases, with 9 bases between the two germline ends. Germline CDR1 and CDR2: LGHNA and YNFKEQ. The CDR3 runs 15 residues. As DNA, the CDR3 is TGTGCCAGCAGCCAAGATGGAGGGTTCTACAATGAGCAGTTCTTC. Translating gives CASSQDGGFYNEQFF.

The gene calls are TRBV29-1 and TRBJ2-1, with TRBD2 matching 8 bases. The CDR3 has 12 residues. Trimming at V came to 5 bases and at J to 7 bases, leaving 4 bases not matched to a gene. Looked up from germline, CDR1 is SQVTM and CDR2 is ANQGSEA. The CDR3 spells CSVSGGGNEQFF. The CDR3 nucleotides read TGCAGCGTTAGCGGGGGAGGTAATGAGCAGTTCTTC.

The chain employs TRBV30 and TRBJ1-6, with D unresolved. V was clipped by 2 bases and J by 5 bases, with 4 bases between them. Germline V gene data show CDR1 as GTSNPN and CDR2 as SVGIG (reference sequence). The CDR3 covers 12 residues. The CDR3 loop is CAWSRNNSPLHF. The CDR3 DNA reads as TGTGCCTGGAGTAGGAATAATTCACCCCTCCACTTT. Together with reference TRBV30 and TRBJ1-6, the CDR3 gives the full variable domain: SQTIHQWPATLVQPVGSPLSLECTVEGTSNPNLYWYRQAAGRGLQLLFYSVGIGQISSEVPQNLSASRPQDRQFILSSKKLLLSDSGFYLCAWSRNNSPLHFGNGTRLTVT.

V is TRBV4-1 and J is TRBJ2-7, with TRBD2 matching over 12 bases. The CDR3 length is 15 residues. Trimming cost V 5 bases and J 3 bases; bases outside gene matches: 5. Germline CDR1 MGHRA, CDR2 YSYEKL. CDR3 loop: CASSYWTSGNYEQYF. CDR3 bases: TGCGCCAGCAGCTACTGGACTAGCGGGAACTACGAGCAGTACTTC.

This clone was counted once. The chain carries TRBV19 and TRBJ1-1; a weak D match, TRBD1 (5 bases). CDR1 is LNHDA, CDR2 SQIVND, per germline (reference sequence). V was cut by 1 base and J by 1 base, with 13 bases left in between. The CDR3 length is 16 residues. The chain's CDR3 is CASSIGGVRANTEAFF. In DNA form, the CDR3 reads TGTGCCAGTAGTATAGGTGGAGTCAGGGCGAACACTGAAGCTTTCTTT.

The rearrangement uses TRBV9 and TRBJ2-1; tentative D call: TRBD1 (5 bases). Germline loops: CDR1 SGDLS, CDR2 YYNGEE. The CDR3 is 16 residues long. The V gene lost 0 bases and the J gene lost 0 bases, with 10 bases spanning the gap. CDR3 region: CASSVGGASSYNEQFF. In DNA form, the CDR3 reads TGTGCCAGCAGCGTAGGGGGCGCGAGCTCCTACAATGAGCAGTTCTTC. Complete variable domain (other parts from reference TRBV9 and TRBJ2-1): DSGVTQTPKHLITATGQRVTLRCSPRSGDLSVYWYQQSLDQGLQFLIQYYNGEERAKGNILERFSAQQFPDLHSELNLSSLELGDSALYFCASSVGGASSYNEQFFGPGTRLTVL.

This chain links TRBV20-1 with TRBJ2-7; D may be TRBD1 or TRBD2 (6 bases each). V was clipped by 6 bases and J by 10 bases, with 16 bases between them. CDR1 and CDR2 (germline): DFQATT, SNEGSKA (reference sequence). This CDR3 contains 11 residues. The CDR3 region is CSAPRGGQQYF. The CDR3, as DNA: TGCAGTGCCCCCCGTGGGGGGCAACAGTACTTC.

V gene TRBV19 combines with J gene TRBJ2-6; no definite D call. Germline assignment: CDR1 LNHDA and CDR2 SQIVND (reference sequence). The CDR3 extends over 12 amino acids. Trimming removed 4 bases from V and 2 bases from J, with 0 bases in between. CDR3 sequence: CASSTGANVLTF. CDR3 nucleotides: TGTGCCAGTAGTACTGGGGCCAACGTCCTGACTTTC.

The chain joins TRBV14 to TRBJ2-7; weak D call: TRBD2 (6 bases). Trimming pared 4 bases from V and 1 base from J, leaving 14 bases between. CDR1 is SGHDN and CDR2 is FVKESK in the germline V gene. The CDR3 covers 15 residues. CDR3 loop: CASSPGLSWSYEQYF. The CDR3 coding sequence is TGTGCCAGCAGCCCGGGACTCTCCTGGTCCTACGAGCAGTACTTC.

For the CDR3, the DNA is TGTGCCAGCAGCTATACTAGCGGTCACACCGGGGAGCTGTTTTTT. Amino acid sequence: CASSYTSGHTGELFF. This rearrangement joins TRBV7-2 to TRBJ2-2; TRBD2 aligns across 8 bases. From germline, CDR1 is SGHTA and CDR2 FQGNSA. The CDR3 sequence is 15 residues long. V trimming: 4 bases; J trimming: 3 bases; junction bases outside the gene matches: 4.

The rearrangement joins TRBV7-3 to TRBJ2-2; D call uncertain. The CDR3 contains 14 residues. V was trimmed by 5 bases and J by 4 bases, leaving 11 bases between them. Germline V lookup: CDR1 SGHTA, CDR2 FQGTGA. The CDR3 spells CASSLGPSTGELFF. The CDR3 DNA reads as TGTGCCAGCAGCCTAGGACCAAGCACCGGGGAGCTGTTTTTT.

A few counts support this clone. The chain uses TRBV9 and TRBJ1-3, with 7 bases that match TRBD1. The length of the CDR3 is 15 residues. Germline CDR1 is SGDLS and CDR2 is YYNGEE. Trimming at V came to 0 bases and at J to 2 bases, leaving 2 bases not matched to a gene. This CDR3 is CASSVATGAGNTIYF. CDR3 DNA: TGTGCCAGCAGCGTAGCAACAGGGGCTGGAAACACCATATATTTT.

Concerning this clone itself: The sample holds other DNA sequences that translate to the same CDR3. The chain joins TRBV9 to TRBJ1-2; D uncertain. Trimming pared 0 bases from V and 3 bases from J, leaving 6 bases between. Germline values: CDR1 SGDLS, CDR2 YYNGEE. The CDR3 runs 13 residues. CDR3 residues: CASSVGTDYGYTF. CDR3 coding DNA: TGTGCCAGCAGCGTAGGTACAGACTATGGCTACACCTTC.

The chain employs TRBV11-1 and TRBJ1-3; D is ambiguous. The length of the CDR3 is 14 residues. From germline, CDR1 is SGHAT and CDR2 FQDESV (reference sequence). Trimming left V 2 bases short and J 9 bases short, with 14 bases between. The DNA for the CDR3 is TGTGCCAGCAGCTTAAACCCGGATACAGCCACCATATATTTT. Translated: CASSLNPDTATIYF.